This T cell receptor (beta chain) came from a study of T cells in tuberculosis. Study findings and constraints: Active tuberculosis patients had shorter CDR3-alpha; the beta difference was nonsignificant. Classification accuracy was roughly 87% (AUROC 0.85 to 0.95) with the GMM-specific repertoire.

This CDR3 is built from 16 residues. Trimming took off 5 bases at V and 1 base at J, with 15 bases between the two ends. Germline V lookup: CDR1 SGHTA, CDR2 FQGNSA. Profiling relied on immunoSEQ multiplex PCR, and the TCRdb table lists in-frame clones only, not all of them. The table includes about 23,000 clones, around 97% detected once. In the case of this clone: Antigen: not known.

The chain employs TRBV7-2 and TRBJ1-5; D might be TRBD1 (6 bases). The sequenced sample was PBMCs. This sequence was found in a donor aged 10-30 years with latent tuberculosis or without tuberculosis infection. The chain's CDR3 is CASSPWAGASNQPQHF. DNA of the CDR3: TGTGCCAGCAGCCCCTGGGCGGGGGCAAGCAATCAGCCCCAGCATTTT.